This T cell receptor beta chain was recovered during a study of T cell responses to AZD1222 COVID-19 vaccine. Study conclusions and caveats: At study baseline, merely several AZD1222 recipients were seropositive. There were mostly white British donors and more females than males, and clonal diversity was possibly underestimated.

Timing groups of about 4 and about 12 weeks for second doses were pooled. For this clone: What it binds is not known.

Trimming pared 4 bases from V and 3 bases from J, leaving 10 bases between. The CDR3 has 14 amino acids. Per the germline V gene, CDR1 is LNHDA and CDR2 is SQIVND (reference sequence). TCRdb's table, derived via immunoSEQ multiplex PCR, lists solely in-frame clones and lacks some. The sample carries 90,000 to 120,000 clones, 70% to 90% recorded once. The sample consisted of peripheral blood, taken 28 days after the second AZD1222 dose. The receptor was derived from an adult who received the AZD1222 COVID-19 vaccine. The rearrangement links TRBV19 to TRBJ1-3, with a possible D match to TRBD1 (6 bases). The CDR3 bases are TGTGCCAGTAGTAGGCGGGGGCTTGGAAACACCATATATTTT. This sequence encodes CASSRRGLGNTIYF.